One sample yielded the 17 T cell receptor beta chains listed below, sequenced in a study of early T cells in non-severe SARS-CoV-2 infection. TCRdb analysed the 5' RACE reads with MiXCR anew, one entry per CDR3 protein. This table has approximately 70,000 distinct CDR3 sequences, approximately 11% appearing once. Source: whole blood, taken at baseline. The receptor set was obtained from an adult who was a healthcare worker with PCR-confirmed SARS-CoV-2 infection or an uninfected control (not recorded which).

The J gene is TRBJ2-5, the V gene TRBV5-1; D is uncertain. Per germline, CDR1 SGHRS and CDR2 YFSETQ. The CDR3 is 14 residues long. Deletions cut 4 bases from V and 3 bases from J, with 13 bases between. Written as DNA, the CDR3 is TGCGCCAGCAGCCGACCGGGCAGCGAAGAGACCCAGTACTTC. Protein: CASSRPGSEETQYF.

There are many counts of this clonotype. The rearrangement joins TRBV7-2 to TRBJ2-1; unclear D gene. The CDR3 has 11 amino acids. Trimming removed 4 bases from V and 9 bases from J, with 7 bases in between. The germline gives CDR1 SGHTA, CDR2 FQGNSA. The CDR3 nucleotides are TGTGCCAGCAGCTCCCTTGGTGAGCAGTTCTTC. As protein: CASSSLGEQFF.

This clonotype was detected only a few times. This chain connects TRBV5-1 to TRBJ2-5; unclear D gene. This CDR3 comprises 16 residues. Germline CDR1 and CDR2: SGHRS and YFSETQ. V gave up 3 bases and J gave up 0 bases, with 15 bases separating them. The CDR3 DNA reads as TGCGCCAGCAGCTCGGCAGGCCCACGATACCAAGAGACCCAGTACTTC. It yields the protein CASSSAGPRYQETQYF.

This clonotype showed up just a few times. V gene TRBV7-3 combines with J gene TRBJ2-1, with TRBD2 identical over 12 bases. V shed 3 bases, J shed 5 bases, and the junction held 5 bases outside the gene matches. CDR1 SGHTA and CDR2 FQGTGA come from the germline V gene. The CDR3 spans 16 residues. CDR3 nucleotides: TGTGCCAGCAGCTTGGGACTAGCGGGCGGAAACAATGAGCAGTTCTTC. This translates into CASSLGLAGGNNEQFF.

The chain is built from TRBV25-1 and TRBJ1-1, with a weak D call TRBD1 (5 bases). This CDR3 is built from 13 residues. Per germline, CDR1 MGHDK and CDR2 SYGVNS. V lost 8 bases, J lost 11 bases, and 21 bases lay in between. For the CDR3, the DNA is TGTGCCAGCCGGACTGGGGGGATGGATTGGGCTTTCTTT. This translates into CASRTGGMDWAFF.

V is TRBV20-1 and J is TRBJ2-7; 10 positions agree with TRBD2. Trimming took 6 bases from V and 5 from J; bases not matched to a gene: 7. The CDR3 is 13 amino acids. Germline V CDR1 and CDR2: DFQATT, SNEGSKA (reference sequence). In DNA form, the CDR3 reads TGCAGTGCGGGGCTAGCGGGAGTCCACGAGCAGTACTTC. It specifies CSAGLAGVHEQYF.

The chain joins TRBV7-8 to TRBJ2-4, with 8 bases fitting TRBD1. The V gene end was trimmed by 5 bases and the J gene end by 8 bases; junction bases not matched to a gene: 5. The length of the CDR3 is 13 residues. From germline, CDR1 is SGHVS and CDR2 FQNEAQ. The DNA for the CDR3 is TGTGCCAGCAGCCTCGACAGGGGAGACATTCAGTACTTC. Amino acid sequence: CASSLDRGDIQYF. Full variable domain (missing parts from reference TRBV7-8 and TRBJ2-4): GAGVSQSPRYKVAKRGQDVALRCDPISGHVSLFWYQQALGQGPEFLTYFQNEAQLDKSGLPSDRFFAERPEGSVSTLKIQRTQQEDSAVYLCASSLDRGDIQYFGAGTRLSVL.

This clonotype was seen repeatedly, ten times or more. This chain joins TRBV27 and TRBJ1-1, with D uncertain. This CDR3 has 12 residues. Germline CDR1 and CDR2: MNHEY and SMNVEV (reference sequence). Trimming took 6 bases from V and 3 from J, leaving 8 bases between them. CDR3 protein: CASRGPYTEAFF. DNA of the CDR3: TGTGCCAGCAGGGGTCCTTACACTGAAGCTTTCTTT.

This clonotype was observed a handful of times. The chain couples TRBV28 to TRBJ2-4, with 7 bases lining up with TRBD1. CDR1 and CDR2 from the germline V gene are MDHEN and SYDVKM. V shed 6 bases, J shed 0 bases, and the junction held 5 bases outside the gene matches. The CDR3 sequence is 15 residues long. CDR3 sequence (DNA): TGTGCCAGCAGCCAGGGACAGATAGCCAAAAACATTCAGTACTTC. Protein: CASSQGQIAKNIQYF.

The chain has TRBV4-1 and TRBJ2-7, with D possibly matching TRBD1 (6 bases). Germline loops: CDR1 MGHRA, CDR2 YSYEKL. V lost 1 base and J 4 bases, leaving 23 bases between the germline ends. There are 18 residues in the CDR3. The CDR3 nucleotides are TGCGCCAGCAGCCAAGCTGTTTCTGGGGGCAGGGGAGAGTACGAGCAGTACTTC. Its translation: CASSQAVSGGRGEYEQYF.

This clonotype was seen a handful of times. J is TRBJ2-3 and V is TRBV24-1, with 7 positions matching TRBD2. Per germline, CDR1 KGHDR and CDR2 SFDVKD. The CDR3 length is 18 residues. V lost 3 bases, J lost 1 base, and 12 bases stayed unmatched. The CDR3 DNA reads TGTGCCACCAGTGATCCAAACCCTAGCGGAGGGGGCACAGATACGCAGTATTTT. It specifies CATSDPNPSGGGTDTQYF.

This clonotype was seen ten or more times. The chain couples TRBV20-1 to TRBJ2-5, with 13 bases matching TRBD2. V lost 6 bases and J lost 0; bases outside the gene matches: 4. Germline V lookup: CDR1 DFQATT, CDR2 SNEGSKA (reference sequence). The CDR3 runs 15 residues. The CDR3 loop is CSARGTSGNQETQYF. In nucleotides, the CDR3 is TGCAGTGCCCGGGGGACTAGCGGGAACCAAGAGACCCAGTACTTC.

V and J are TRBV12-3 or TRBV12-4 and TRBJ2-5; 9 bases match TRBD2. After removal of 5 bases from V and 5 bases from J, the junction contained 9 bases not matched to a gene. This CDR3 region has 15 residues. The CDR3 DNA reads TGTGCCAGCAGTCAACAACTAGCGGGTCGGGAGACCCAGTACTTC. This sequence encodes CASSQQLAGRETQYF.

Ten or more counts support this clonotype. The chain is built from TRBV6-5 and TRBJ2-7; 8 bases line up with TRBD2. Germline CDR1 is MNHEY and CDR2 is SVGAGI. The ends lost 6 bases at V and 5 bases at J; junction bases unmatched: 15. CDR3 length: 16 residues. The CDR3 DNA reads TGTGCCAGCAGGTCCCATATGTCGGGGGGGCGCGACGAGCAGTACTTC. This gives the protein CASRSHMSGGRDEQYF.

There are many counts of this clonotype. The chain links TRBV29-1 to TRBJ2-4, with TRBD2 matching 8 bases. Germline CDR1 and CDR2: SQVTM and ANQGSEA. The CDR3 covers 13 residues. V lost 6 bases, J lost 5 bases, and 6 bases stayed unmatched. The CDR3 DNA sequence: TGCAGCGTCAGCGGGACTAGAGAAAACATTCAGTACTTC. It yields the protein CSVSGTRENIQYF.

This rearrangement joins TRBV5-4 to TRBJ1-1; D remains ambiguous. The germline CDR1 and CDR2 sequences are SGHNT and YYREEE (reference sequence). The CDR3 runs to 14 residues. The V end lost 0 bases, the J end lost 5 bases, and 11 bases lay between the germline ends. CDR3 residues: CASSLATGSTEAFF. CDR3 bases: TGTGCCAGCAGCTTGGCGACTGGGAGTACTGAAGCTTTCTTT.

This clonotype appeared many times. The gene calls are TRBV4-1 and TRBJ2-7; 8 nucleotides match TRBD2. From germline, CDR1 is MGHRA and CDR2 YSYEKL. The CDR3 loop spans 13 amino acids. V dropped 5 bases and J dropped 6; count of bases not matched to a gene: 6. The CDR3 reads CASSGLAGSEQYF. CDR3 coding DNA: TGCGCCAGCAGCGGCTTAGCGGGATCCGAGCAGTACTTC.